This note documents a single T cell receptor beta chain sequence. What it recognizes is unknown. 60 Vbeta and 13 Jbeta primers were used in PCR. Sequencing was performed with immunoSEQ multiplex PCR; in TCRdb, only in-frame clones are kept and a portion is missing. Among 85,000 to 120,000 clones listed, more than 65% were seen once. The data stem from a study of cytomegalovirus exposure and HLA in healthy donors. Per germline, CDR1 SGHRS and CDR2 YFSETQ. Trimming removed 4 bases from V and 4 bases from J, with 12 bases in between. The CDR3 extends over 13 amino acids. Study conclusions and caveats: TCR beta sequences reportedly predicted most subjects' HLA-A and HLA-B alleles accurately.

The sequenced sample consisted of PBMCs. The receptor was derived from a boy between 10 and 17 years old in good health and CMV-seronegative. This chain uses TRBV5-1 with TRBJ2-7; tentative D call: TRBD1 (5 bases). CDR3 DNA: TGCGCCAGCAGCACATCAGGGTGGTACGAGCAGTACTTC. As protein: CASSTSGWYEQYF.